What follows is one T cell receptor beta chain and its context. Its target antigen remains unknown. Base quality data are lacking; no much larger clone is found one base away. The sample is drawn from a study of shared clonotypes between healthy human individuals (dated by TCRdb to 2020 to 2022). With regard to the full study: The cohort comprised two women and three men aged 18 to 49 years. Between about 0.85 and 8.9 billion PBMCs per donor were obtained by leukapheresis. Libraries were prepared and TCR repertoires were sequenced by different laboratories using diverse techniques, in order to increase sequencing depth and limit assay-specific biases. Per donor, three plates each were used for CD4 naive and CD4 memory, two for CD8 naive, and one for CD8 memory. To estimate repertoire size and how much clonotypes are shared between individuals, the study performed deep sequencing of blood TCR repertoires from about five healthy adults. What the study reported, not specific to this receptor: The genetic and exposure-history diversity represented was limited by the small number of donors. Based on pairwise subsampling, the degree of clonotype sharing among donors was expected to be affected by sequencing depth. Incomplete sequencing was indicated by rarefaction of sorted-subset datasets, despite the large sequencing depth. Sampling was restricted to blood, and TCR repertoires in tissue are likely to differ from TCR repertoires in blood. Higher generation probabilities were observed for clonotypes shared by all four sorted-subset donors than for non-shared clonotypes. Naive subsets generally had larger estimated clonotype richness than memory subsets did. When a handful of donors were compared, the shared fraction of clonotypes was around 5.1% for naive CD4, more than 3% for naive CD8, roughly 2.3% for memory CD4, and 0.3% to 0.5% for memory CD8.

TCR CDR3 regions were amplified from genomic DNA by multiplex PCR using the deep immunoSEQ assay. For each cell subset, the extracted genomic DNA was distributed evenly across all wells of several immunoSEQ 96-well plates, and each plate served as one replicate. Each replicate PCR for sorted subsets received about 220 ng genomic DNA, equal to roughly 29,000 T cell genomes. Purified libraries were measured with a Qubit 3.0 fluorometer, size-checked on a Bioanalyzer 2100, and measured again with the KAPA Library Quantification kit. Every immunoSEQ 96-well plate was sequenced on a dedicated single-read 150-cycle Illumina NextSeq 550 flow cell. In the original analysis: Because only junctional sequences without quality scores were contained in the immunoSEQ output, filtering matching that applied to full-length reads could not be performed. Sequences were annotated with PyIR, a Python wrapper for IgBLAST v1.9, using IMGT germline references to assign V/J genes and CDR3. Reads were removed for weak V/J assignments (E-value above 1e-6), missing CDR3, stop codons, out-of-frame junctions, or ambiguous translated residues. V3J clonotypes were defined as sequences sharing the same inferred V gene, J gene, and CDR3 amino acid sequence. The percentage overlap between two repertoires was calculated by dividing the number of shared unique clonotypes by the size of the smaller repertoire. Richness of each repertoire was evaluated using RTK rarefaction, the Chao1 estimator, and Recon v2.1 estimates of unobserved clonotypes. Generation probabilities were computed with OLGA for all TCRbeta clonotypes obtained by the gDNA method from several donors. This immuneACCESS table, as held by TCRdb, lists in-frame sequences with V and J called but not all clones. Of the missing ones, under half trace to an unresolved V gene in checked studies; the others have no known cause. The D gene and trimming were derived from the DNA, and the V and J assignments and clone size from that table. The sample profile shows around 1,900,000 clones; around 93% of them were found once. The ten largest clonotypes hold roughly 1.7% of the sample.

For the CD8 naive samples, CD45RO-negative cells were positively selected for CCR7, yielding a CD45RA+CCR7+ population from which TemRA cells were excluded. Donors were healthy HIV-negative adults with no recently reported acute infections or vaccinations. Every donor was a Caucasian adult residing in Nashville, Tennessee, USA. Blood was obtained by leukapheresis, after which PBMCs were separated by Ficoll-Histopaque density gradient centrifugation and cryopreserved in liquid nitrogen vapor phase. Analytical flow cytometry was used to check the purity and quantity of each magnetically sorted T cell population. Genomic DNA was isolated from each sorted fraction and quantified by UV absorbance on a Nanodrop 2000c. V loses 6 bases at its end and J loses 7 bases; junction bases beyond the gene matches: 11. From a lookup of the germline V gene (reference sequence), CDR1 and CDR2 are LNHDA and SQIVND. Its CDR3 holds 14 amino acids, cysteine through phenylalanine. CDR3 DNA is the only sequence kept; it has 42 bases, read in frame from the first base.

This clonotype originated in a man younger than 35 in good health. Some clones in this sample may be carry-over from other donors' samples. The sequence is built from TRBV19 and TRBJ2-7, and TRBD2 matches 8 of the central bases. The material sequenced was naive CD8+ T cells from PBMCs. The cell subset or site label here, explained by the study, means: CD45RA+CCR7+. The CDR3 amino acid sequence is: CASSPGVAGLEQYF. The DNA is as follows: TGTGCCAGTAGCCCAGGGGTAGCGGGACTGGAGCAGTACTTC.